This entry lists 7 T cell receptor beta chains sequenced from one sample in a study of cytomegalovirus exposure and HLA in healthy donors. Both 60 Vbeta primers and 13 Jbeta primers went into the PCR. Data came from immunoSEQ multiplex PCR; TCRdb stores just in-frame clones and leaves some out. The data contain 140,000 or so clones, about 74% of them singletons. What was sequenced was PBMCs. These receptors came from a man aged 18 to 30 in good health and CMV-seropositive.

This chain joins TRBV6-5 and TRBJ1-5; no clear D gene. Germline V lookup: CDR1 MNHEY, CDR2 SVGAGI. V was trimmed by 5 bases and J by 4 bases, leaving 15 bases between them. This CDR3 region has 15 residues. The CDR3 DNA sequence: TGTGCCAGCAGTATTGCCGCTAACCGGAATCAGCCCCAGCATTTT. Amino acids: CASSIAANRNQPQHF.

The chain carries TRBV5-6 and TRBJ1-4, with D possibly being TRBD1 (6 bases). Germline values: CDR1 SGHDT, CDR2 YYEEEE. Trimming took 1 base from V and 8 from J, leaving 12 bases between them. This CDR3 contains 14 residues. CDR3 in DNA: TGTGCCAGCAGCTTGAGGGGGTTTGGGGAAAAACTGTTTTTT. Translation gives CASSLRGFGEKLFF.

The rearrangement uses TRBV5-1 and TRBJ2-1; a possible D gene is TRBD2 (5 bases). Germline CDR1 reads SGHRS; CDR2 reads YFSETQ. Deletions cut 0 bases from V and 5 bases from J, with 9 bases between. The CDR3 length is 14 residues. CDR3 sequence (DNA): TGCGCCAGCAGCTTGGTTCACGGGAACAATGAGCAGTTCTTC. It yields the protein CASSLVHGNNEQFF.

This clone was observed a handful of times. V and J are TRBV19 and TRBJ2-1; TRBD2 matches 13 bases. V shed 7 bases and J 6 bases; nucleotides not matched to a gene: 6. The CDR3 spans 15 residues. The germline V gene has CDR1 LNHDA and CDR2 SQIVND (reference sequence). The CDR3 bases are TGTGCCAGTACCCTACTAGCGGGAGGGCCCAATGAGCAGTTCTTC. Translation: CASTLLAGGPNEQFF.

This clone was counted only a few times. This rearrangement joins TRBV5-1 to TRBJ2-1; a possible D gene is TRBD1 (6 bases). There are 14 residues in the CDR3. V was trimmed by 5 bases and J by 9 bases, leaving 18 bases between them. In germline, CDR1 is SGHRS, CDR2 YFSETQ. The CDR3 sequence: CASRDGTLDREQFF. Here the CDR3 DNA reads TGCGCCAGCAGGGACGGGACACTTGACCGTGAGCAGTTCTTC.

The table lists this clone with a few counts. This chain links TRBV7-8 with TRBJ1-5, with 7 bases matching TRBD1. The J segment lost 0 bases and the V segment lost 5 bases, leaving 7 bases of the junction unmatched. From germline, CDR1 is SGHVS and CDR2 FQNEAQ. CDR3 length equals 16 residues. The CDR3 spells CASSVGTAYSNQPQHF. The CDR3 DNA reads as TGTGCCAGCAGCGTCGGGACAGCCTATAGCAATCAGCCCCAGCATTTT.

This clone was detected only a few times. The V gene is TRBV27, the J gene TRBJ2-5, with 8 bases aligning to TRBD1. The CDR3 covers 15 residues. Trimming took 4 bases from V and 5 from J; bases not matched to a gene: 9. Germline values: CDR1 MNHEY, CDR2 SMNVEV (reference sequence). The CDR3 region is CASSWGRQGLETQYF. DNA for the CDR3: TGTGCCAGCAGTTGGGGTCGACAGGGGCTCGAGACCCAGTACTTC.